This TCR beta chain was recorded in a study of cytomegalovirus exposure and HLA in healthy donors. The germline V and J ends were trimmed by 5 bases and 5 bases, with 16 bases remaining between them. This CDR3 is built from 15 residues. The germline gives CDR1 MNHEY, CDR2 SMNVEV (reference sequence). Assay: immunoSEQ multiplex PCR; the TCRdb copy retains only in-frame clones and omits some. Of under 250,000 clones in the sample, roughly 80% were seen once. The receptor's source is a woman aged 18-30 years in good health and CMV-seronegative. This chain joins TRBV27 and TRBJ1-5, with D unclear. Sample: PBMCs. The CDR3 nucleotides read TGTGCCAGCAGTCCCTTAAACCCGGTGGATCAGCCCCAGCATTTT. Its protein is CASSPLNPVDQPQHF.